A selection of T cell receptor beta chains follows, all from one sample in a study of cytomegalovirus exposure and HLA in healthy donors. Clones were read by immunoSEQ multiplex PCR, and TCRdb kept only the in-frame ones, dropping some. The table includes around 91,000 clones, 64% detected once. The specimen was PBMCs. The receptors were sampled from a human donor in good health. Each CDR3 is given with its conserved first and last residue. A D gene is named only where the DNA matches it firmly. The size of a clone is reported for some rows only, either as once, few or many, or as a class for expanded clones.

>TRBV7-2|NA|TRBJ2-1|NA
CASSQEYYNEQFF
TGTGCCAGCAGTCAGGAATACTACAATGAGCAGTTCTTC
>TRBV11-1|TRBD1|TRBJ1-1|NA
CASSPWTGGLNTEAFF
TGTGCCAGCAGCCCTTGGACAGGGGGCTTGAACACTGAAGCTTTCTTT
>TRBV19|TRBD2|TRBJ2-3|NA
CASSPSGVGDTQYF
TGTGCCAGTTCCCCCAGCGGGGTGGGAGATACGCAGTATTTT
>TRBV2|NA|TRBJ2-7|NA
CASTPGGPSYEQYF
TGTGCCAGCACCCCAGGGGGGCCGAGCTACGAGCAGTACTTC
>TRBV25-1|NA|TRBJ2-7|NA
CASRRDSSYEQYF
TGTGCCAGCAGGAGGGACTCCAGCTACGAGCAGTACTTC
>TRBV5-1|TRBD2|TRBJ2-3|NA
CASSLVPAGVSDTQYF
TGCGCCAGCAGCTTGGTGCCAGCGGGGGTTTCGGATACGCAGTATTTT
>TRBV28|TRBD2|TRBJ2-1|few
CASSLSSGAYNEQFF
TGTGCCAGCAGTTTAAGTAGCGGGGCCTACAATGAGCAGTTCTTC
>TRBV28|NA|TRBJ1-2|NA
CASRLSKGHLYGYTF
TGTGCCAGCAGGCTATCAAAGGGACATCTCTATGGCTACACCTTC
>TRBV5-1|TRBD1|TRBJ2-5|few
CASSQGGWETQYF
TGCGCCAGCAGCCAAGGGGGCTGGGAGACCCAGTACTTC
>TRBV7-3|NA|TRBJ2-5|NA
CASSSRGPQETQYF
TGTGCCAGCAGCTCACGCGGGCCCCAAGAGACCCAGTACTTC